The present TCR beta chain was sequenced within a study of radiation and T cells in renal cell carcinoma. This clone showed up just once. The antigen is unknown. Measured with immunoSEQ multiplex PCR; TCRdb has only the in-frame clones, and not every one. This table has approximately 15,000 clones, 50% to 75% appearing once. The treatment: 15 Gy SBRT to primary tumor, nephrectomy 4 weeks later. Nephrectomy followed 15 Gy stereotactic body radiation by 4 weeks. There are 13 residues in the CDR3. CDR1 SGHVS and CDR2 FNYEAQ come from the germline V gene. Trimming removed 3 bases at V and 1 base at J, with 6 bases between. General study points: Without pretreatment biopsies, baseline tumor clonotype presence was undetermined. Dominant CDR3 motifs were more common in irradiated tumors than controls.

The genes are TRBV7-6 and TRBJ2-5, with D possibly called TRBD1 or TRBD2 (5 bases each). The material was tumor tissue, obtained from a patient whose treatment included radiotherapy and nephrectomy. The clonotype was recovered from a woman aged 70-85 years with renal cell carcinoma. CDR3: CASSFGTQETQYF. In DNA form, the CDR3 reads TGTGCCAGCAGCTTTGGGACCCAAGAGACCCAGTACTTC.